The source of this T cell receptor (beta chain) is a study of vaccination effects on CD4 cells after COVID-19. Study findings and constraints: Late post-vaccination, clones induced by infection and those induced by vaccine underwent marked clonal contraction.

Under the ViraFEST assay, PBMC were stimulated with viral peptide pools so that antigen-specific CD4+ T cells expanded. Sequencing was performed afterwards. Investigators separated out CD4+ T cells once around 11 days of culture had passed. Subjects were given two BNT162b2 or mRNA-1273 vaccine doses. Having tested negative for nucleocapsid antibodies, the vaccine recipients showed no prior SARS-CoV-2 infection. They grew roughly 2 million PBMC in each well, adding 7.5 to 10 IU/ml IL-2 and 7.5 to 10 ug/ml peptides. Fresh IL-2-containing medium replaced half the medium on days 3 and 7. Comment on this clone: The antigen is undetermined.

The CDR3 runs to 18 residues. Data came from immunoSEQ multiplex PCR; TCRdb stores just in-frame clones and leaves some out. The table has some 12,000 clones, roughly 71% seen once. The V gene is TRBV21-1, the J gene TRBJ2-2; TRBD2, the table's D call, lacks a check against the DNA. TRBV21-1 is shown as a pseudogene. The clonotype comes from a human donor who received a COVID-19 vaccine. The specimen comprised CD4+ T cells from PBMCs cultured with SARS-CoV-2 spike peptides, sampled after COVID-19 vaccination. CDR3 amino acids: CASSIFLAGGCGAGELFF. The CDR3 DNA is TGTGCCAGCAGCATCTTCCTAGCGGGAGGTTGTGGAGCCGGGGAGCTGTTTTTT.